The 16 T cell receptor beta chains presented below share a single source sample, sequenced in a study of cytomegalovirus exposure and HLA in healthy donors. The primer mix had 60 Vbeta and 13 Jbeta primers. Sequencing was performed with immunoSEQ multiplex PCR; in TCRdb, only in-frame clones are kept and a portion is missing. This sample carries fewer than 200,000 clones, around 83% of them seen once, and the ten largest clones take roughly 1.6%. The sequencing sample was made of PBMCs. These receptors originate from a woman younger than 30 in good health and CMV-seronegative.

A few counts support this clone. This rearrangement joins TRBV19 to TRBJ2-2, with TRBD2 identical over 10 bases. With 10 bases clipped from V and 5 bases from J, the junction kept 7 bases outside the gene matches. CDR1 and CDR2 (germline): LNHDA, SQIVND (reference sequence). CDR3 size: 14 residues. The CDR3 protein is CATSSGSDTGELFF. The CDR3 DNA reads TGTGCCACCTCTAGCGGGAGCGATACCGGGGAGCTGTTTTTT.

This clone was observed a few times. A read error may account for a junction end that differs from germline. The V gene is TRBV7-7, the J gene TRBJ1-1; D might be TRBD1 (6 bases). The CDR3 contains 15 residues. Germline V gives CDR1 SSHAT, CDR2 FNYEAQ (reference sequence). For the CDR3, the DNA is TGTGCTAGCAGCCCTATGGTACAGGGGAACACTGAAGCTTTCTTT. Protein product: CASSPMVQGNTEAFF.

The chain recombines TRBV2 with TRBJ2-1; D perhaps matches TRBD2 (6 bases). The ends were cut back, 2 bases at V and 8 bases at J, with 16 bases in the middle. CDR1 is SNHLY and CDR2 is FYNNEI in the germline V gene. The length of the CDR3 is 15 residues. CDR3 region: CASSEWRDRMDEQFF. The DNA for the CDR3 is TGTGCCAGCAGTGAATGGCGGGACCGAATGGATGAGCAGTTCTTC.

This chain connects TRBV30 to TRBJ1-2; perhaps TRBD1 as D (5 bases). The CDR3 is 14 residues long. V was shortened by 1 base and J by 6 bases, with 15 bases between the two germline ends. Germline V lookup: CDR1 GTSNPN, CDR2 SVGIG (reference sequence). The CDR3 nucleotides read TGTGCCTGGAGTGACACAGGAATTCTCGATGGCTACACCTTC. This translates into CAWSDTGILDGYTF.

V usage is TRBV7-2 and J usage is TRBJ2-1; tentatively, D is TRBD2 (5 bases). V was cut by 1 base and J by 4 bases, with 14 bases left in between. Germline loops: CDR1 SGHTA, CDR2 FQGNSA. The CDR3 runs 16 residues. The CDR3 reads CASSLGSSRGYNEQFF. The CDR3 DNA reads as TGTGCCAGCAGCTTAGGATCCAGCCGGGGTTACAATGAGCAGTTCTTC.

DNA for the CDR3: TGTGCCAGCAGCTTGAGAGCGGGGGCCTCCTACAATGAGCAGTTCTTC. This encodes CASSLRAGASYNEQFF. The chain is built from TRBV11-2 and TRBJ2-1; 8 bases line up with TRBD2. V was pared by 3 bases and J by 0 bases, with 4 bases of the junction left unmatched. This CDR3 region has 16 residues. In germline, CDR1 is SGHAT, CDR2 FQNNGV.

CDR3 in amino acids: CSVEDYRDPGYTF. In DNA form, the CDR3 reads TGCAGCGTTGAAGATTACAGGGACCCTGGCTACACCTTC. V usage is TRBV29-1 and J usage is TRBJ1-2; a weak D match, TRBD1 (6 bases). The CDR3 runs to 13 residues. Per germline, CDR1 SQVTM and CDR2 ANQGSEA. The ends were cut back, 0 bases at V and 7 bases at J, with 12 bases in the middle.

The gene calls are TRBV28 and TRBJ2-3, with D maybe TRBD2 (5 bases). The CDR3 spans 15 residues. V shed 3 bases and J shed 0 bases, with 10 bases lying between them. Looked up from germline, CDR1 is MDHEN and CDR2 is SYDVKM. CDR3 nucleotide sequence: TGTGCCAGCAGTTTCTTGGGCGGGAGCACAGATACGCAGTATTTT. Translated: CASSFLGGSTDTQYF.

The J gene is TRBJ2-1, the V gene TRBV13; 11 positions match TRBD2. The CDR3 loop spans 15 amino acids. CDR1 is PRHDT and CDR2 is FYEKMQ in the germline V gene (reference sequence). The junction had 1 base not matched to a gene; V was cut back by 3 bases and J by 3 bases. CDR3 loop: CASSFGTSGYNEQFF. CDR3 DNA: TGTGCCAGCAGCTTTGGGACTAGCGGCTACAATGAGCAGTTCTTC.

CDR3 region: CASGDSYGQYV. DNA for the CDR3: TGTGCTAGTGGCGACAGCTACGGGCAGTACGTC. V and J are TRBV12-5 and TRBJ2-7; tentatively, D is TRBD1 (5 bases). The CDR3 spans 11 residues. Germline-derived CDR1 and CDR2 are LGHNT and FRNRAP.

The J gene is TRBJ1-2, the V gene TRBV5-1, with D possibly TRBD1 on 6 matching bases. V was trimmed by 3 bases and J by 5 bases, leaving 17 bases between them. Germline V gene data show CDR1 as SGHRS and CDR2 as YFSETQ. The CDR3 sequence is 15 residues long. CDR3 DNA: TGCGCCAGCAGCTACGGGACACATGGGGGATATGGCTACACCTTC. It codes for CASSYGTHGGYGYTF.

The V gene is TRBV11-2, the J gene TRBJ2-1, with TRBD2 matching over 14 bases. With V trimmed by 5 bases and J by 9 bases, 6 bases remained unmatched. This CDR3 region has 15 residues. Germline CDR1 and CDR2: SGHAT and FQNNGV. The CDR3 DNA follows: TGTGCCAGCAGCCAGGGACTAGCGGGAGCTGGTGAGCAGTTCTTC. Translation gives CASSQGLAGAGEQFF.

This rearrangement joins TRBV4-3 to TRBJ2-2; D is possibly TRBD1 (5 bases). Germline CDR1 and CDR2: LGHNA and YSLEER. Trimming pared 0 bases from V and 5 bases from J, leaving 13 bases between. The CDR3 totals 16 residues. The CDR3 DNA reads TGCGCCAGCAGCCAAGATCTAGACTCAGGGACCGGGGAGCTGTTTTTT. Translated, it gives CASSQDLDSGTGELFF.

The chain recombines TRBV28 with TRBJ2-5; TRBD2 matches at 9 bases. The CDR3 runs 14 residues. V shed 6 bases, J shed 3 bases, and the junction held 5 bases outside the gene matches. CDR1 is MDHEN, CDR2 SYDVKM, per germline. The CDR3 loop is CASRPSGRKETQYF. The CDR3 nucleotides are TGTGCCAGCAGGCCGAGCGGGAGGAAAGAGACCCAGTACTTC.

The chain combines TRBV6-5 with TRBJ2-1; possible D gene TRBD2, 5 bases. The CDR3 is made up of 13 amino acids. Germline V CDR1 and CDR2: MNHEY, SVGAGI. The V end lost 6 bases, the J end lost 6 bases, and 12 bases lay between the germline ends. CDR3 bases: TGTGCCAGCAGCTTAGACTACCCCAATGAGCAGTTCTTC. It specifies CASSLDYPNEQFF.

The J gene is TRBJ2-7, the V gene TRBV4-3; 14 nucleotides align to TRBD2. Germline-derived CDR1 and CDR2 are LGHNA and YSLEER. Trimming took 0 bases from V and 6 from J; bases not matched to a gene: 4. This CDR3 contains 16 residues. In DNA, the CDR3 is TGCGCCAGCAGCCAAGACGGGACTAGCGGGAGTTGCGAGCAGTACTTC. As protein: CASSQDGTSGSCEQYF.